Below, 31 T cell receptor beta chains from the same sample are listed, as sequenced in a study of T cell responses to AZD1222 COVID-19 vaccine. Profiling relied on immunoSEQ multiplex PCR, and the TCRdb table lists in-frame clones only, not all of them. This sample has roughly 100,000 clones, with around 82% found just once. Sequencing used peripheral blood, obtained on day 0 of AZD1222 vaccination. These receptors all stem from an adult in good health.

The chain uses TRBV11-3 and TRBJ2-6, with 8 positions matching TRBD1. The CDR3 runs to 20 residues. CDR1 SGHNT and CDR2 YENEEA come from the germline V gene. V trimming: 7 bases; J trimming: 0 bases; junction bases outside the gene matches: 17. The CDR3 spells CASTRSRQGPSVSGANVLTF. The CDR3 region has the DNA TGTGCCAGCACTCGATCCCGACAGGGGCCATCGGTCTCTGGGGCCAACGTCCTGACTTTC.

V gene TRBV14 combines with J gene TRBJ1-2, with D possibly matching TRBD1 (6 bases). Germline CDR1 is SGHDN and CDR2 is FVKESK. Trimming cost V 5 bases and J 4 bases, with 14 bases left between them. This CDR3 has 14 residues. The CDR3 nucleotides read TGTGCCAGCAGCTACATTCAGGGGCCCTATGGCTACACCTTC. Translated, it gives CASSYIQGPYGYTF.

About this clone: The junction departs from the called germline gene at one end, perhaps through a read error. This chain links TRBV12-3 or TRBV12-4 with TRBJ1-5; D is unclear. The CDR3 consists of 12 residues. The chain's CDR3 is CASSLKSLRLYF. As DNA, the CDR3 is TGTGCCAGCAGTTTAAAATCCCTCAGGTTATATTTT.

The chain combines TRBV6-2 or TRBV6-3 with TRBJ1-4; 10 positions match TRBD1. CDR3 length equals 16 residues. Losses at the gene ends were 5 bases for V and 6 bases for J; bases not matched to a gene: 9. Germline CDR1 is MNHEY and CDR2 is SVGEGT. The CDR3 DNA is TGTGCCAGCAGTCCGGGACAGGGGCGTCGGGATGAAAAACTGTTTTTT. Its protein is CASSPGQGRRDEKLFF.

This rearrangement joins TRBV30 to TRBJ1-6; maybe TRBD1 (5 bases). Germline V lookup: CDR1 GTSNPN, CDR2 SVGIG (reference sequence). Trimming removed 5 bases at V and 10 bases at J, with 18 bases between. The CDR3 consists of 14 residues. In nucleotides, the CDR3 is TGTGCCTGGGGAAAGGGGTCCAACGGGTCACCCCTCCACTTT. It encodes CAWGKGSNGSPLHF.

This clone has a handful of counts. This chain links TRBV4-3 with TRBJ1-4; 11 bases match TRBD1. With 0 bases clipped from V and 1 base from J, the junction kept 4 bases outside the gene matches. This CDR3 comprises 18 residues. Germline CDR1 and CDR2: LGHNA and YSLEER. In nucleotides, the CDR3 is TGCGCCAGCAGCCAAGATCCCGGGACAGGGGGAACTAATGAAAAACTGTTTTTT. It encodes CASSQDPGTGGTNEKLFF.

This clone was seen only a few times. The chain joins TRBV3-1 (or the pseudogene TRBV3-2) to TRBJ2-7; 12 bases align to TRBD2. The germline CDR1 and CDR2 sequences are LGHDT and YNNKEL (reference sequence). V gave up 4 bases and J gave up 0 bases; unmatched junction bases: 10. This CDR3 region has 18 residues. Written as DNA, the CDR3 is TGTGCCAGCAGCCCGACTAGCGGGAGAACGAAGGGCTCCTACGAGCAGTACTTC. The encoded protein is CASSPTSGRTKGSYEQYF.

The gene calls are TRBV2 and TRBJ2-5, with D maybe TRBD2 (5 bases). The V and J ends lost 5 bases and 6 bases respectively, with 31 bases between them. The CDR3 is 19 residues long. Germline CDR1 and CDR2: SNHLY and FYNNEI. The CDR3 spells CASSNSETRIGVREKTQYF. The CDR3 DNA sequence: TGTGCCAGCAGTAATTCAGAAACACGGATAGGAGTAAGGGAGAAGACCCAGTACTTC.

The table lists this clone with a few counts. V and J are TRBV7-2 and TRBJ1-3; D is undetermined. Germline assignment: CDR1 SGHTA and CDR2 FQGNSA. CDR3 size: 16 residues. V was cut by 4 bases and J by 5 bases, with 18 bases left in between. The CDR3, as DNA: TGTGCCAGCAGCTCGCCCTCACCCTCGGAGAGAAACACCATATATTTT. Protein sequence: CASSSPSPSERNTIYF.

CDR3 protein: CASGPAGGAGETQYF. In DNA, the CDR3 is TGTGCTAGTGGTCCGGCAGGGGGCGCCGGGGAGACCCAGTACTTC. The gene calls are TRBV12-5 and TRBJ2-5; 8 bases map to TRBD1. The trim removed 5 bases at V and 5 bases at J, leaving 10 bases unmatched. The CDR3 has 15 amino acids. From germline, CDR1 is LGHNT and CDR2 FRNRAP.

This chain joins TRBV15 and TRBJ2-2, with TRBD2 identical over 11 bases. Germline V gene lookup returns CDR1 LNHNV and CDR2 YYDKDF (reference sequence). This CDR3 region has 19 residues. V shed 1 base and J 0 bases; nucleotides not matched to a gene: 7. In DNA, the CDR3 is TGTGCCACCAGCAGAGTGCTCGGGACTAGCGGAACGAACACCGGGGAGCTGTTTTTT. Translating it yields CATSRVLGTSGTNTGELFF.

This clone was seen a handful of times. The chain couples TRBV28 to TRBJ1-2; D is uncertain. The V end was cut by 3 bases, the J end by 7 bases, with 9 bases between. Per germline, CDR1 MDHEN and CDR2 SYDVKM. The CDR3 loop spans 12 amino acids. The CDR3 DNA sequence: TGTGCCAGCAGTTTCCCGCAAGGTGGCTACACCTTC. Translating gives CASSFPQGGYTF.

The V gene is TRBV19, the J gene TRBJ2-2; 7 bases agree with TRBD2. Germline V CDR1 and CDR2: LNHDA, SQIVND (reference sequence). Trimming took 1 base from V and 5 from J; bases not matched to a gene: 1. This CDR3 contains 14 residues. CDR3 coding DNA: TGTGCCAGTAGTATAGGGCGGGGGACCGGGGAGCTGTTTTTT. Its protein is CASSIGRGTGELFF.

This clone appeared a single time. CDR3 residues: CASSQGQGGLRYQETQYF. The CDR3 region has the DNA TGCGCCAGCAGCCAAGGACAGGGGGGACTCCGGTACCAAGAGACCCAGTACTTC. J is TRBJ2-5 and V is TRBV4-3; TRBD1 agrees at 9 bases. Germline V gene sequence: CDR1 LGHNA, CDR2 YSLEER. The V gene end was trimmed by 1 base and the J gene end by 0 bases; junction bases not matched to a gene: 9. The CDR3 length is 18 residues.

The chain joins TRBV3-1 (or the pseudogene TRBV3-2) to TRBJ2-7; D gene unclear. V was clipped by 2 bases and J by 2 bases, with 4 bases between them. Germline V lookup: CDR1 LGHDT, CDR2 YNNKEL (reference sequence). CDR3 length: 12 amino acids. The CDR3 region has the DNA TGTGCCAGCAGCCAAACCCCCTACGAGCAGTACTTC. This translates into CASSQTPYEQYF.

The gene calls are TRBV6-5 and TRBJ1-5; D may be TRBD1 (6 bases). The CDR3 consists of 15 residues. Germline CDR1 is MNHEY and CDR2 is SVGAGI. V gave up 6 bases and J gave up 1 base, with 13 bases separating them. CDR3: CASRSGGSSNQPQHF. CDR3 coding DNA: TGTGCCAGCAGGTCCGGGGGCTCCAGCAATCAGCCCCAGCATTTT.

The chain combines TRBV30 with TRBJ1-2, with 8 positions matching TRBD1. Germline V CDR1 and CDR2: GTSNPN, SVGIG (reference sequence). The J segment lost 5 bases and the V segment lost 0 bases, leaving 2 bases of the junction unmatched. CDR3 size: 13 residues. CDR3 in DNA: TGTGCCTGGAGTGTACACAGGGGGTATGGCTACACCTTC. This codes for CAWSVHRGYGYTF.

This clone has just one count. This chain uses TRBV9 with TRBJ1-5; D gene uncertain. V gave up 0 bases and J gave up 0 bases, with 7 bases separating them. Germline V gene data show CDR1 as SGDLS and CDR2 as YYNGEE. CDR3 size: 15 residues. CDR3 residues: CASSVDGYSNQPQHF. The CDR3 bases are TGTGCCAGCAGCGTAGACGGGTATAGCAATCAGCCCCAGCATTTT. The full variable domain, in which reference TRBV9 and TRBJ1-5 provide the parts outside the CDR3, is DSGVTQTPKHLITATGQRVTLRCSPRSGDLSVYWYQQSLDQGLQFLIQYYNGEERAKGNILERFSAQQFPDLHSELNLSSLELGDSALYFCASSVDGYSNQPQHFGDGTRLSIL.

The rearrangement uses TRBV3-1 (or the pseudogene TRBV3-2) and TRBJ1-1; D not resolved. This CDR3 has 14 amino acids. The V gene's germline CDR1 is LGHDT and CDR2 YNNKEL (reference sequence). The V and J ends lost 4 bases and 13 bases respectively, with 22 bases between them. CDR3 DNA: TGTGCCAGCAGCCCTGTAGGAAAACAGTCTTTCGTTTTCTTT. Amino acid sequence: CASSPVGKQSFVFF.

The chain joins TRBV18 to TRBJ2-7; D is undetermined. The length of the CDR3 is 11 residues. V was clipped by 1 base and J by 4 bases, with 2 bases between them. Germline loops: CDR1 KGHSH, CDR2 LQKENI. The chain's CDR3 is CASSPRYEQYF. Written as DNA, the CDR3 is TGTGCCAGCTCACCACGATACGAGCAGTACTTC. The whole variable domain, filled in from reference TRBV18 and TRBJ2-7, reads NAGVMQNPRHLVRRRGQEARLRCSPMKGHSHVYWYRQLPEEGLKFMVYLQKENIIDESGMPKERFSAEFPKEGPSILRIQQVVRGDSAAYFCASSPRYEQYFGPGTRLTVT.

The rearrangement uses TRBV5-1 and TRBJ2-3; 11 bases are shared with TRBD2. CDR1 is SGHRS, CDR2 YFSETQ, per germline. Losses at the gene ends were 4 bases for V and 2 bases for J; bases not matched to a gene: 3. CDR3 length equals 15 residues. This CDR3 reads CASSKTSGTTDTQYF. The CDR3 DNA sequence: TGCGCCAGCAGCAAGACTAGCGGGACCACAGATACGCAGTATTTT. Full variable domain (missing parts from reference TRBV5-1 and TRBJ2-3): KAGVTQTPRYLIKTRGQQVTLSCSPISGHRSVSWYQQTPGQGLQFLFEYFSETQRNKGNFPGRFSGRQFSNSRSEMNVSTLELGDSALYLCASSKTSGTTDTQYFGPGTRLTVL.

The V gene is TRBV28, the J gene TRBJ2-3, with TRBD2 as a possible D gene (6 bases). The germline V gene encodes CDR1 MDHEN and CDR2 SYDVKM. V dropped 6 bases and J dropped 4 bases, with 20 bases sitting between them. This CDR3 has 16 amino acids. The CDR3 DNA is TGTGCCAGCAGCGCGTCGCGGGGTTTGATCGCAGATACGCAGTATTTT. Its protein product is CASSASRGLIADTQYF. The full variable domain, in which reference TRBV28 and TRBJ2-3 provide the parts outside the CDR3, is DVKVTQSSRYLVKRTGEKVFLECVQDMDHENMFWYRQDPGLGLRLIYFSYDVKMKEKGDIPEGYSVSREKKERFSLILESASTNQTSMYLCASSASRGLIADTQYFGPGTRLTVL.

The rearrangement uses TRBV6-6 and TRBJ2-1; TRBD2 is a possible D gene (6 bases). The germline V gene encodes CDR1 MNHNY and CDR2 SVGAGI (reference sequence). Trimming removed 6 bases at V and 8 bases at J, with 11 bases between. This CDR3 comprises 12 residues. This chain's CDR3 is CASSGTQYEQFF. CDR3 in DNA: TGTGCCAGCAGCGGGACTCAGTATGAGCAGTTCTTC.

V usage is TRBV6-5 and J usage is TRBJ1-5, with a weak D call TRBD1 (6 bases). The CDR3 is 15 residues long. The germline V gene has CDR1 MNHEY and CDR2 SVGAGI. Trimming took off 6 bases at V and 2 bases at J, with 14 bases between the two ends. CDR3 protein: CASRTAGDGNQPQHF. The CDR3 DNA follows: TGTGCCAGCAGAACTGCAGGGGACGGCAATCAGCCCCAGCATTTT.

The J gene is TRBJ1-2, the V gene TRBV4-3; D gene uncertain. CDR3 size: 14 residues. V shed 0 bases and J shed 10 bases, with 15 bases lying between them. The germline V gene has CDR1 LGHNA and CDR2 YSLEER. CDR3 sequence: CASSQELPISPYTF. The DNA of the CDR3 is TGCGCCAGCAGCCAAGAGTTACCTATCTCCCCCTACACCTTC.

Of note for this clone: The identical CDR3 is also encoded by other nucleotide sequences in the sample. The rearrangement uses TRBV24-1 and TRBJ2-1, with 11 bases that match TRBD2. V was clipped by 4 bases and J by 0 bases; unmatched bases: 4. Germline-derived CDR1 and CDR2 are KGHDR and SFDVKD. This CDR3 region has 17 residues. CDR3 DNA: TGTGCCACCAGTGACCGAACTAGCGGGGGCTCCTACAATGAGCAGTTCTTC. It encodes CATSDRTSGGSYNEQFF.

The chain uses TRBV12-3 or TRBV12-4 and TRBJ1-1, with 7 positions matching TRBD1. The CDR3 contains 11 residues. Losses at the gene ends were 6 bases for V and 12 bases for J; bases not matched to a gene: 7. The CDR3 DNA reads as TGTGCCAGCAGCCACCGGGACAGCCCTTTCTTT. This translates into CASSHRDSPFF.

The CDR3 loop is CASSGGNGNQPQHF. Written as DNA, the CDR3 is TGTGCCAGCAGCGGAGGGAATGGTAATCAGCCCCAGCATTTT. The chain carries TRBV7-9 and TRBJ1-5; D remains unclear. The V gene's germline CDR1 is SEHNR and CDR2 FQNEAQ (reference sequence). The CDR3 contains 14 residues. Trimming took off 5 bases at V and 4 bases at J, with 12 bases between the two ends.

The chain recombines TRBV10-1 with TRBJ2-1; 9 bases align to TRBD2. The CDR3 is 15 amino acids. V lost 3 bases and J lost 7; bases outside the gene matches: 7. Germline V gives CDR1 WNHNN, CDR2 SYGVQD (reference sequence). The CDR3 is CASSDSRGGHNEQFF. The CDR3 bases are TGCGCCAGCAGTGATTCGCGGGGGGGCCATAATGAGCAGTTCTTC.

This chain joins TRBV15 and TRBJ1-2; 8 positions match TRBD1. Trimming at V came to 0 bases and at J to 8 bases, leaving 5 bases not matched to a gene. The V gene's germline CDR1 is LNHNV and CDR2 YYDKDF (reference sequence). The CDR3 runs 14 residues. CDR3 loop: CATSRDPGGYGYTF. CDR3 coding DNA: TGTGCCACCAGCAGAGACCCAGGGGGCTACGGCTACACCTTC.

The chain combines TRBV2 with TRBJ1-6, with TRBD1 matching 8 bases. The junction had 11 bases not matched to a gene; V was cut back by 4 bases and J by 9 bases. The germline CDR1 and CDR2 sequences are SNHLY and FYNNEI. The CDR3 loop spans 16 amino acids. CDR3 sequence (DNA): TGTGCCAGCAGTGTGTCAGGGGGCGCCGATATTTCACCCCTCCACTTT. Residues: CASSVSGGADISPLHF.